This entry lists 32 T cell receptor beta chains sequenced from one sample in a study of read filtering for tumor transcriptome and immune sequencing. Molecular barcoded adaptors covering alpha/delta and beta/gamma chains were used on approximately 400 ng RNA. TCRdb reprocessed the reads with MiXCR, giving one entry per CDR3 protein. The repertoire holds 50,000 or so distinct CDR3 sequences, with roughly 18% as singletons. The sample taken for sequencing was a population of CD138-negative cells sorted from bone marrow. The source of these receptors is a donor at least 40 years old with multiple myeloma.

This clonotype was picked up a small number of times. V and J are TRBV5-1 and TRBJ2-3; 7 bases fit TRBD1. CDR1 and CDR2 from the germline V gene are SGHRS and YFSETQ. The CDR3 runs to 13 residues. J lost 5 bases, V lost 8 bases, and 8 bases had no gene match. The CDR3 here is CASTTGDKDTQYF. The CDR3 coding sequence is TGCGCCAGTACAACAGGGGACAAAGATACGCAGTATTTT.

This clonotype has at least ten counts. The rearrangement joins TRBV7-2 to TRBJ2-3; D gene ambiguous. V was trimmed by 5 bases and J by 6 bases, leaving 9 bases between them. The CDR3 covers 12 residues. Germline CDR1 reads SGHTA; CDR2 reads FQGNSA. CDR3 nucleotide sequence: TGTGCCAGCAGCGGAACCGCGGATACGCAGTATTTT. It is translated as CASSGTADTQYF.

This clonotype was observed at least ten times. V is TRBV6-2 or TRBV6-3 and J is TRBJ1-1; no clear D. This CDR3 contains 13 residues. The ends were cut back, 10 bases at V and 7 bases at J, with 19 bases in the middle. Germline CDR1 MNHEY, CDR2 SVGEGT. DNA of the CDR3: TGTGCCACCCGTCCCGGTGCATCTTTTGAAGCTTTCTTT. Its protein product is CATRPGASFEAFF.

Of note for this clonotype: Compared with germline, one end of the junction differs, possibly owing to a read error. The chain couples TRBV4-2 to TRBJ2-5; D is unresolved. Germline-derived CDR1 and CDR2 are LGHNA and YNFKEQ. The CDR3 has 14 residues. Here the CDR3 reads CASSQDTVQETQYF. The CDR3 DNA follows: TGCGCCAGCAGCCAAGACACAGTACAAGAGACCCAGTACTTC.

This clonotype was counted ten times or more. The rearrangement joins TRBV12-3 or TRBV12-4 to TRBJ1-5; tentative D call: TRBD1 (5 bases). CDR3 length equals 13 residues. V lost 7 bases and J 7 bases, leaving 14 bases between the germline ends. The CDR3 here is CASTWDGRQPQHF. The CDR3, as DNA: TGTGCCAGCACCTGGGACGGCAGACAGCCCCAGCATTTT.

The chain carries TRBV7-8 and TRBJ1-1, with D hard to call. This CDR3 is 13 amino acids long. The V end was cut by 7 bases, the J end by 1 base, with 10 bases between. Germline V lookup: CDR1 SGHVS, CDR2 FQNEAQ. Here the CDR3 reads CASNTVGNTEAFF. The CDR3 DNA reads as TGTGCCAGCAACACCGTCGGGAACACTGAAGCTTTCTTT. Complete variable domain (other parts from reference TRBV7-8 and TRBJ1-1): GAGVSQSPRYKVAKRGQDVALRCDPISGHVSLFWYQQALGQGPEFLTYFQNEAQLDKSGLPSDRFFAERPEGSVSTLKIQRTQQEDSAVYLCASNTVGNTEAFFGQGTRLTVV.

This clonotype was observed many times. The V gene is TRBV24-1, the J gene TRBJ1-5, with a possible D match to TRBD1 (6 bases). The CDR3 is made up of 14 amino acids. V was clipped by 3 bases and J by 11 bases, with 16 bases between them. Germline V gene data show CDR1 as KGHDR and CDR2 as SFDVKD. The CDR3 here is CATSDPVGGGAQHF. CDR3 bases: TGTGCCACCAGTGATCCTGTAGGGGGAGGGGCCCAGCATTTT.

This clonotype turned up a few times. For the CDR3, the DNA is TGTGCCAGCAGTCCCGGGACAGCTTCCTATGGCTACACCTTC. It codes for CASSPGTASYGYTF. This rearrangement joins TRBV28 to TRBJ1-2, with 7 nucleotides matching TRBD1. CDR1 is MDHEN and CDR2 is SYDVKM in the germline V gene. V lost 5 bases and J lost 4; bases outside the gene matches: 7. This CDR3 is built from 14 residues.

This clonotype has at least ten counts. The rearrangement uses TRBV5-1 and TRBJ1-1; weak D call: TRBD1 (6 bases). Trimming took 3 bases from V and 0 from J, leaving 15 bases between them. The CDR3 length is 16 residues. Looked up from germline, CDR1 is SGHRS and CDR2 is YFSETQ. The DNA for the CDR3 is TGCGCCAGCAGCTCGACCTCAGGGGCCATGAACACTGAAGCTTTCTTT. This gives the protein CASSSTSGAMNTEAFF. Combining the CDR3 with reference TRBV5-1 and TRBJ1-1 gives the whole variable domain KAGVTQTPRYLIKTRGQQVTLSCSPISGHRSVSWYQQTPGQGLQFLFEYFSETQRNKGNFPGRFSGRQFSNSRSEMNVSTLELGDSALYLCASSSTSGAMNTEAFFGQGTRLTVV.

This clonotype was recorded at least ten times. The rearrangement joins TRBV5-5 to TRBJ2-5; 11 bases match TRBD2. This CDR3 is built from 15 residues. CDR1 is SGHKS, CDR2 YYEKEE, per germline (reference sequence). J lost 1 base, V lost 4 bases, and 3 bases had no gene match. In nucleotides, the CDR3 is TGTGCCAGCAGCATCGGACTAGCGGGCCAAGAGACCCAGTACTTC. Translated, it gives CASSIGLAGQETQYF.

This clonotype was seen at least ten times. The chain has TRBV3-1 and TRBJ2-1, with 14 positions matching TRBD2. Germline V gene data show CDR1 as LGHDT and CDR2 as YNNKEL (reference sequence). There are 16 residues in the CDR3. J gave up 7 bases and V 4 bases, and 6 bases lay outside the gene matches. The CDR3 is CASSPNRLAGGNEQFF. Here the CDR3 DNA reads TGTGCCAGCAGCCCCAACCGACTAGCGGGAGGGAATGAGCAGTTCTTC.

In regard to this clonotype: This could be a read error, since a much larger clone is one nucleotide away. The chain joins TRBV7-9 to TRBJ1-1; tentative D call: TRBD1 (6 bases). This CDR3 has 16 amino acids. V was cut by 7 bases and J by 3 bases, with 21 bases left in between. In germline, CDR1 is SEHNR, CDR2 FQNEAQ (reference sequence). The CDR3 coding sequence is TGTGCCAGCATGCCAACTGGGGGGCCCAAGTACACTGAAGCTTTCTTT. Protein sequence: CASMPTGGPKYTEAFF.

This clonotype was observed at least ten times. J is TRBJ2-3 and V is TRBV19; 15 bases agree with TRBD2. CDR1 is LNHDA and CDR2 is SQIVND in the germline V gene (reference sequence). This CDR3 region has 16 residues. V shed 5 bases and J 5 bases; nucleotides not matched to a gene: 5. DNA of the CDR3: TGTGCCAGTAGTCCCAGGACTAGCGGGAGGGGAGATACGCAGTATTTT. It is translated as CASSPRTSGRGDTQYF.

This clonotype was counted many times. The rearrangement uses TRBV29-1 and TRBJ2-5; TRBD1 aligns across 8 bases. The V gene end was trimmed by 7 bases and the J gene end by 5 bases; junction bases not matched to a gene: 9. The germline V gene encodes CDR1 SQVTM and CDR2 ANQGSEA. The CDR3 is 13 amino acids. In nucleotides, the CDR3 is TGCAGCGCCGGACAGGGTGGTGGCGAGACCCAGTACTTC. It codes for CSAGQGGGETQYF.

This clonotype has a count of ten or more. The chain recombines TRBV7-2 with TRBJ2-7, with D tentatively TRBD2 (6 bases). The germline V gene has CDR1 SGHTA and CDR2 FQGNSA. Trimming removed 7 bases from V and 5 bases from J, with 18 bases in between. CDR3 length: 14 amino acids. The DNA for the CDR3 is TGTGCCAGCAACTCTCTGCGGGGAGCGGACGAGCAGTACTTC. Protein sequence: CASNSLRGADEQYF.

Worth noting for this clonotype: This may be a read error: a much more frequent sequence differs by one nucleotide. J is TRBJ1-5 and V is TRBV15; D remains unclear. The CDR3 has 12 residues. V dropped 4 bases and J dropped 5 bases, with 6 bases sitting between them. CDR1 is LNHNV and CDR2 is YYDKDF in the germline V gene (reference sequence). The DNA of the CDR3 is TGTGCCACCAGCAAAGGAGATCAGCCCCAGCATTTT. Protein sequence: CATSKGDQPQHF.

The chain carries TRBV6-5 and TRBJ2-7; TRBD2 matches 11 bases. This CDR3 is 15 amino acids long. Germline loops: CDR1 MNHEY, CDR2 SVGAGI. V dropped 5 bases and J dropped 8; count of bases not matched to a gene: 11. The CDR3 DNA is TGTGCCAGCAGTCCCGGTAGCGGGAGGGGAGTGAAGCAGTACTTC. This codes for CASSPGSGRGVKQYF.

This clonotype was recorded a few times. V and J are TRBV19 and TRBJ2-3, with 10 bases lining up with TRBD2. With V trimmed by 3 bases and J by 2 bases, 5 bases remained unmatched. CDR3 length: 16 amino acids. Germline assignment: CDR1 LNHDA and CDR2 SQIVND (reference sequence). The CDR3 region has the DNA TGTGCCAGTAGTATTACTGGGACTAGCGACACAGATACGCAGTATTTT. Its protein product is CASSITGTSDTDTQYF.

This clonotype was counted at least ten times. The V and J genes are TRBV29-1 and TRBJ2-3; tentatively, D is TRBD1 (5 bases). Trimming removed 6 bases at V and 0 bases at J, with 13 bases between. CDR1 and CDR2 (germline): SQVTM, ANQGSEA. The CDR3 runs to 14 residues. DNA for the CDR3: TGCAGCGTCAACGGAGACAGCAGCACAGATACGCAGTATTTT. This translates into CSVNGDSSTDTQYF.

This clonotype was seen ten or more times. V is TRBV29-1 and J is TRBJ2-1; 7 bases agree with TRBD1. CDR3 length: 13 residues. In germline, CDR1 is SQVTM, CDR2 ANQGSEA. Trimming at V came to 7 bases and at J to 7 bases, leaving 10 bases not matched to a gene. CDR3 DNA: TGCAGCGGAAGACAGGGCGAGTGGAATGAGCAGTTCTTC. This gives the protein CSGRQGEWNEQFF.

The sample holds many counts of this clonotype. The junction and the germline gene differ at one end; a read error may be behind it. The rearrangement links TRBV4-2 to TRBJ2-1; weak D call: TRBD2 (6 bases). Germline lookup yields CDR1 LGHNA and CDR2 YNFKEQ. The CDR3 extends over 13 amino acids. As DNA, the CDR3 is TGCGCCAGCAGCCTGGGGCTAGCGAATGAGCAGTTCTTC. This gives the protein CASSLGLANEQFF.

This clonotype was recorded at least ten times. The V gene is TRBV28, the J gene TRBJ1-2; TRBD1 is a possible D gene (6 bases). The CDR3 runs 13 residues. Germline V gives CDR1 MDHEN, CDR2 SYDVKM. V lost 6 bases to trimming and J lost 0 bases, with 8 bases between them. The CDR3 sequence is CASRTGPNYGYTF. The CDR3 bases are TGTGCCAGCAGGACAGGCCCTAACTATGGCTACACCTTC.

In the case of this clonotype: An end of the junction differs from the germline gene, which may be a read error. V is TRBV6-5 and J is TRBJ2-7, with 12 bases identical to TRBD1. There are 15 residues in the CDR3. Germline CDR1 MNHEY, CDR2 SVGAGI. CDR3 protein: CASSHRDRGLYEPYF. For the CDR3, the DNA is TGTGCCAGCAGTCACCGGGACAGGGGGCTCTACGAGCCGTACTTC.

A few counts support this clonotype. The CDR3 spells CASSLSSPSTDTQYF. The DNA of the CDR3 is TGTGCCAGCAGCCTTTCTTCCCCTAGCACAGATACGCAGTATTTT. The chain uses TRBV5-4 and TRBJ2-3; D not certain. CDR1 is SGHNT, CDR2 YYREEE, per germline (reference sequence). Trimming took off 4 bases at V and 0 bases at J, with 12 bases between the two ends. There are 15 residues in the CDR3.

With regard to this clonotype: Being one base from a much bigger clone, this may be a read error. The CDR3 nucleotides read TGTGCCTGGGGTTGGGGACTAGCGGGAGAAGGAGATACGCAGTATTTT. Protein: CAWGWGLAGEGDTQYF. The chain couples TRBV30 to TRBJ2-3; 14 bases fit TRBD2. The CDR3 runs to 16 residues. CDR1 and CDR2 from the germline V gene are GTSNPN and SVGIG (reference sequence). V was pared by 5 bases and J by 5 bases, with 9 bases of the junction left unmatched.

This clonotype appeared many times. The gene calls are TRBV20-1 and TRBJ2-5; maybe TRBD2 (6 bases). Germline V gene sequence: CDR1 DFQATT, CDR2 SNEGSKA (reference sequence). Trimming shortened V by 7 bases and J by 3 bases, and 9 bases separated the two germline ends. The CDR3 sequence is 11 residues long. The CDR3 spells CSVSGEETQYF. The CDR3 DNA sequence: TGCAGTGTTAGCGGAGAAGAGACCCAGTACTTC.

As concerns this clonotype: Just one base apart from a much larger clone, this may be a read error. The rearrangement uses TRBV7-3 and TRBJ1-1; D is possibly TRBD1 (5 bases). Germline CDR1 reads SGHTA; CDR2 reads FQGTGA. The CDR3 has 14 residues. The CDR3 region is CASSLQRGETEALF. The CDR3 bases are TGTGCCAGCAGCCTTCAAAGGGGAGAGACTGAAGCTCTCTTT.

This clonotype came up many times. The rearrangement uses TRBV20-1 and TRBJ2-5, with a weak D call TRBD2 (5 bases). Germline CDR1 reads DFQATT; CDR2 reads SNEGSKA (reference sequence). This CDR3 contains 12 residues. Between the trimmed V and J ends, which lost 3 bases and 3 bases, there was a span of 8 bases. The CDR3 DNA follows: TGCAGTGCTAGTGGGAGAGAAGAGACCCAGTACTTC. Translating gives CSASGREETQYF.

The chain uses TRBV29-1 and TRBJ1-5; D is ambiguous. The CDR3 runs 13 residues. Germline values: CDR1 SQVTM, CDR2 ANQGSEA. V was shortened by 5 bases and J by 9 bases, with 17 bases between the two germline ends. The CDR3 loop reads CSVSIGSEGPQHF. CDR3 in DNA: TGCAGCGTTTCGATAGGATCAGAAGGGCCCCAGCATTTT.

Many counts were recorded for this clonotype. The CDR3 spells CATGPSGLQETQYF. The CDR3 region has the DNA TGTGCCACCGGTCCTAGCGGGCTACAAGAGACCCAGTACTTC. The J gene is TRBJ2-5, the V gene TRBV19; the match to TRBD2 covers 8 bases. CDR1 and CDR2 (germline): LNHDA, SQIVND (reference sequence). The CDR3 extends over 14 amino acids. V lost 10 bases, J lost 2 bases, and 9 bases stayed unmatched.

This clonotype has a count of ten or more. This chain connects TRBV20-1 to TRBJ2-2; no firm D call. Germline V gene data show CDR1 as DFQATT and CDR2 as SNEGSKA (reference sequence). The CDR3 sequence is 13 residues long. Trimming took off 3 bases at V and 4 bases at J, with 9 bases between the two ends. CDR3 amino acids: CSASNIVTGELFF. The CDR3 DNA is TGCAGTGCTAGTAATATTGTCACCGGGGAGCTGTTTTTT.

This clonotype was detected many times. The gene calls are TRBV12-5 and TRBJ2-1, with D unclear. There are 16 residues in the CDR3. Trimming cost V 6 bases and J 0 bases, with 15 bases left between them. Germline V CDR1 and CDR2: LGHNT, FRNRAP. The CDR3: CASGPRALSSYNEQFF. The CDR3, as DNA: TGTGCTAGTGGCCCTCGGGCCCTCAGCTCCTACAATGAGCAGTTCTTC. The variable domain in full, with the rest retrieved from reference TRBV12-5 and TRBJ2-1, is DARVTQTPRHKVTEMGQEVTMRCQPILGHNTVFWYRQTMMQGLELLAYFRNRAPLDDSGMPKDRFSAEMPDATLATLKIQPSEPRDSAVYFCASGPRALSSYNEQFFGPGTRLTVL.